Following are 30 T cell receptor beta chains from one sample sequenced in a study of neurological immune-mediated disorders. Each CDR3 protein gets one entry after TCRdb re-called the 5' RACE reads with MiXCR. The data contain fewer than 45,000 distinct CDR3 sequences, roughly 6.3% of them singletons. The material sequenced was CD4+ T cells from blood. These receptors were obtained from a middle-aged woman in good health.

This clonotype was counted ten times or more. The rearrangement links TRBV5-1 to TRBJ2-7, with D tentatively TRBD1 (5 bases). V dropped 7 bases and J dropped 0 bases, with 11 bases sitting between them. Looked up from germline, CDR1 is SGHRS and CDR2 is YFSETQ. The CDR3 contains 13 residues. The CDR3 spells CASQGGDSYEQYF. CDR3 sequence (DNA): TGCGCCAGCCAGGGTGGAGACTCCTACGAGCAGTACTTC.

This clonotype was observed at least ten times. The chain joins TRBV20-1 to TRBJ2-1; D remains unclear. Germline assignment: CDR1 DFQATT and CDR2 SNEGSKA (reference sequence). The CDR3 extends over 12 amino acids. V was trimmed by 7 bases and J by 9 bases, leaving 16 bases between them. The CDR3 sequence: CSGTVTLGEQFF. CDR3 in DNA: TGCAGTGGCACGGTGACGTTGGGTGAGCAGTTCTTC.

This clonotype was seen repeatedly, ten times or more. CDR3 nucleotides: TGTGCCAGCAGCCAAGGAAGTTCTGGGGGTGAGCAGTTCTTC. It translates to CASSQGSSGGEQFF. The chain combines TRBV3-1 with TRBJ2-1; tentatively, D is TRBD1 or TRBD2 (5 bases each). V was cut by 1 base and J by 9 bases, with 13 bases left in between. In germline, CDR1 is LGHDT, CDR2 YNNKEL (reference sequence). The CDR3 totals 14 residues.

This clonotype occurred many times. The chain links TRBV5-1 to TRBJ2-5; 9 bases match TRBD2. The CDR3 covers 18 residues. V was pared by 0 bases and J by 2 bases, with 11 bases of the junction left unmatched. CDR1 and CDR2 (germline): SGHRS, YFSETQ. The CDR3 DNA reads TGCGCCAGCAGCTTGGGAAAGTCCGCGGGAGGGAATCAAGAGACCCAGTACTTC. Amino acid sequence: CASSLGKSAGGNQETQYF. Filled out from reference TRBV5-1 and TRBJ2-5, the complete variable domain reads KAGVTQTPRYLIKTRGQQVTLSCSPISGHRSVSWYQQTPGQGLQFLFEYFSETQRNKGNFPGRFSGRQFSNSRSEMNVSTLELGDSALYLCASSLGKSAGGNQETQYFGPGTRLLVL.

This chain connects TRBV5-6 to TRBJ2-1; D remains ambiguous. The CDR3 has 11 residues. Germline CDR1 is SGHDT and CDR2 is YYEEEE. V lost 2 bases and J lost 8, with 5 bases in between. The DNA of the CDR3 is TGTGCCAGCAGCTTAATCCATGAGCAGTTCTTC. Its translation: CASSLIHEQFF. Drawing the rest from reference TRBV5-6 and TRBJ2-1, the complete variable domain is DAGVTQSPTHLIKTRGQQVTLRCSPKSGHDTVSWYQQALGQGPQFIFQYYEEEERQRGNFPDRFSGHQFPNYSSELNVNALLLGDSALYLCASSLIHEQFFGPGTRLTVL.

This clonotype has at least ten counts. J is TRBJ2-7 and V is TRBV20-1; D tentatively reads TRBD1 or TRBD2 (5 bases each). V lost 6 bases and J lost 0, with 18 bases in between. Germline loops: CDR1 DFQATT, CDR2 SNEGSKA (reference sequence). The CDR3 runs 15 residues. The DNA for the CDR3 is TGCAGTGCCCCATTAACCGGGACGGTCTCCTACGAGCAGTACTTC. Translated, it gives CSAPLTGTVSYEQYF.

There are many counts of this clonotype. The CDR3 DNA follows: TGCGCCAGCAGCTTGTTGTCCGTCGACTCTGGAAACACCATATATTTT. Translation gives CASSLLSVDSGNTIYF. This chain uses TRBV5-1 with TRBJ1-3, with no clear D. Germline V CDR1 and CDR2: SGHRS, YFSETQ. CDR3 size: 16 residues. Trimming left V 1 base short and J 0 bases short, with 11 bases between.

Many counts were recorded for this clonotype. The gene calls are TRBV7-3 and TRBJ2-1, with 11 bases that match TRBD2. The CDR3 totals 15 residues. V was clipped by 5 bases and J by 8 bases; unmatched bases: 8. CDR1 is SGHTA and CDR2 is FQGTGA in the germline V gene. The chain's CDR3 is CASSDSGRARDEQFF. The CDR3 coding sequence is TGTGCCAGCAGCGATAGCGGGAGGGCACGCGATGAGCAGTTCTTC.

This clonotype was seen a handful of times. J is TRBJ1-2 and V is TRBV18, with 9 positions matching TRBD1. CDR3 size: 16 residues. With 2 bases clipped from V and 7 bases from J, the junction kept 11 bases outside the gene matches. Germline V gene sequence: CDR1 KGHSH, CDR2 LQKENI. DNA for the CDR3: TGTGCCAGCTCACCAGTCCCGGGACAGGGTACGGGTGGCTACACCTTC. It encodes CASSPVPGQGTGGYTF.

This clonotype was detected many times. Written as DNA, the CDR3 is TGCGCCAGCAGCCTCATGGGGCAGGGTAGCACAGATACGCAGTATTTT. It codes for CASSLMGQGSTDTQYF. The J gene is TRBJ2-3, the V gene TRBV5-1; D might be TRBD1 (5 bases). The CDR3 runs 16 residues. The germline V gene has CDR1 SGHRS and CDR2 YFSETQ. Trimming cost V 4 bases and J 0 bases, with 15 bases left between them.

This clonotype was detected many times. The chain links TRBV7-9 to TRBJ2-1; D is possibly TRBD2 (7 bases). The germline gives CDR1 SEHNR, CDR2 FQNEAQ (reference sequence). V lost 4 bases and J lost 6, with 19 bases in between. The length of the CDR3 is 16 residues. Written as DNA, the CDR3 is TGTGCCAGCAGCTCGGACCGACTAGCACAGGGCAATGAGCAGTTCTTC. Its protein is CASSSDRLAQGNEQFF.

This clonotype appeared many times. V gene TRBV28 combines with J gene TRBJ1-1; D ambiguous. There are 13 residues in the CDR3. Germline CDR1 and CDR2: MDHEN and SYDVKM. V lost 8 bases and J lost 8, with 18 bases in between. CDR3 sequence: CASDQSPRVEAFF. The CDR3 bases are TGTGCCAGCGACCAGTCCCCTCGGGTCGAAGCTTTCTTT.

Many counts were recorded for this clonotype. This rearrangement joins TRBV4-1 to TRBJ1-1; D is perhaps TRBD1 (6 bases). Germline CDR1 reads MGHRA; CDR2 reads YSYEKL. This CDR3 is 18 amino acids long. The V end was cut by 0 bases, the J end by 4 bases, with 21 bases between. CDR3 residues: CASSQDRGAAGVSTEAFF. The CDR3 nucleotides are TGCGCCAGCAGCCAAGATAGGGGGGCCGCGGGGGTTAGCACTGAAGCTTTCTTT.

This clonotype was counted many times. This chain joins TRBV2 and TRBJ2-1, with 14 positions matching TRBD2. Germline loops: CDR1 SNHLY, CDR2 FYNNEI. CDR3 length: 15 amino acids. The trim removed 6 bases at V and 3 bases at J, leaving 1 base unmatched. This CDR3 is CASSGTSGSYNEQFF. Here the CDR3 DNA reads TGTGCCAGCAGCGGGACTAGCGGGAGCTACAATGAGCAGTTCTTC.

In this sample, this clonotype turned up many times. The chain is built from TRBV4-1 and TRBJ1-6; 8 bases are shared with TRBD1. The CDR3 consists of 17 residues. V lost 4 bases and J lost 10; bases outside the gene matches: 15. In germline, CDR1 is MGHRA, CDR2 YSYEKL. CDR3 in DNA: TGCGCCAGCAGCCTCGTCTCCCCGGGACAGGCTCAATCACCCCTCCACTTT. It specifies CASSLVSPGQAQSPLHF.

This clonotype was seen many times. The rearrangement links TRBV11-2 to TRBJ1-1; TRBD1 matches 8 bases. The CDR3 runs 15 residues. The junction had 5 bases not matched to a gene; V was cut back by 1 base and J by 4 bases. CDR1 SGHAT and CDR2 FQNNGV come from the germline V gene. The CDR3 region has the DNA TGTGCCAGCAGCTTAGGAGCAGGGGGCTTCACTGAAGCTTTCTTT. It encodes CASSLGAGGFTEAFF.

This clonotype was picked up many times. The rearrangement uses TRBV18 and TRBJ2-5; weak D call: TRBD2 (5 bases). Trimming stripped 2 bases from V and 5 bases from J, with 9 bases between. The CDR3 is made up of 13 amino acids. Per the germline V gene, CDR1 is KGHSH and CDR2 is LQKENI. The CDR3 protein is CASSPGQRETQYF. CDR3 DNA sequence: TGTGCCAGCTCACCAGGGCAGCGGGAGACCCAGTACTTC.

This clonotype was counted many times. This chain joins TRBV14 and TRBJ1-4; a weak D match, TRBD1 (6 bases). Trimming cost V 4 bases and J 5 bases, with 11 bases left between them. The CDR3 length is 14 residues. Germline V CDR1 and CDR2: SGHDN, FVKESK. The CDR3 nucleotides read TGTGCCAGCAGCCCTGGGACACTGAATGAAAAACTGTTTTTT. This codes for CASSPGTLNEKLFF. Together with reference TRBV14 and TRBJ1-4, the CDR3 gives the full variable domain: EAGVTQFPSHSVIEKGQTVTLRCDPISGHDNLYWYRRVMGKEIKFLLHFVKESKQDESGMPNNRFLAERTGGTYSTLKVQPAELEDSGVYFCASSPGTLNEKLFFGSGTQLSVL.

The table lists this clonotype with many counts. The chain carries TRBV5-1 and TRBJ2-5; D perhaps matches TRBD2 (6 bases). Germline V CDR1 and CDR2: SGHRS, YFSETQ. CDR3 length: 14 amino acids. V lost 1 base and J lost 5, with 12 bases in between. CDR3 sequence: CASSLNGRTETQYF. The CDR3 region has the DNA TGCGCCAGCAGCTTGAACGGGAGAACGGAGACCCAGTACTTC. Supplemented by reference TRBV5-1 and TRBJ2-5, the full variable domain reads KAGVTQTPRYLIKTRGQQVTLSCSPISGHRSVSWYQQTPGQGLQFLFEYFSETQRNKGNFPGRFSGRQFSNSRSEMNVSTLELGDSALYLCASSLNGRTETQYFGPGTRLLVL.

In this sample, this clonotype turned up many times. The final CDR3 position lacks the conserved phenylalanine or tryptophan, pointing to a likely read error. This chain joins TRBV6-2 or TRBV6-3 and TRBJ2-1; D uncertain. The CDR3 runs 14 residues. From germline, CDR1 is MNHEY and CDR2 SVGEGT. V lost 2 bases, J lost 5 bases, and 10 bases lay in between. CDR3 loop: CASSYVLGNNEQFL. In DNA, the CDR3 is TGTGCCAGCAGTTACGTGCTGGGGAACAATGAGCAGTTCCTC.

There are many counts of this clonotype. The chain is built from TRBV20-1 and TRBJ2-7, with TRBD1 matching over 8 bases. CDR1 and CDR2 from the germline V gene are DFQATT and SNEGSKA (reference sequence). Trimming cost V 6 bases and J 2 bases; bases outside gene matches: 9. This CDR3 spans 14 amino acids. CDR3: CSARRGQGTYEQYF. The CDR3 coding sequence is TGCAGTGCGAGAAGAGGACAGGGCACCTACGAGCAGTACTTC.

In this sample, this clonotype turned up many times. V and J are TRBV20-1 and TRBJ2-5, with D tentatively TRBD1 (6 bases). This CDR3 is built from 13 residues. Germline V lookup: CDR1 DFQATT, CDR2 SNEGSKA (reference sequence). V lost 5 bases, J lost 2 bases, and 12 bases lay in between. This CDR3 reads CSAYRTDQETQYF. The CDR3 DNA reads TGCAGTGCTTATAGGACAGATCAAGAGACCCAGTACTTC.

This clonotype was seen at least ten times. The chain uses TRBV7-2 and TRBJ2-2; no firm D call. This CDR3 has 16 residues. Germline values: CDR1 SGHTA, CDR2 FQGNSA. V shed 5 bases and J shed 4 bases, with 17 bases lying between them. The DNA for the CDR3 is TGTGCCAGCAGCCCGGCTCCCGCGTACCTCACCGGGGAGCTGTTTTTT. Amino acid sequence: CASSPAPAYLTGELFF.

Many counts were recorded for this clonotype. The DNA of the CDR3 is TGTGCCAGCAGCCCATGGGGACTCCAACGCAATGAGCAGTTCTTC. Its translation is CASSPWGLQRNEQFF. V and J are TRBV7-3 and TRBJ2-1; tentative D call: TRBD2 (6 bases). CDR1 is SGHTA, CDR2 FQGTGA, per germline. V lost 5 bases, J lost 6 bases, and 17 bases lay in between. The CDR3 loop spans 15 amino acids. Filled out from reference TRBV7-3 and TRBJ2-1, the complete variable domain reads GAGVSQTPSNKVTEKGKYVELRCDPISGHTALYWYRQSLGQGPEFLIYFQGTGAADDSGLPNDRFFAVRPEGSVSTLKIQRTERGDSAVYLCASSPWGLQRNEQFFGPGTRLTVL.

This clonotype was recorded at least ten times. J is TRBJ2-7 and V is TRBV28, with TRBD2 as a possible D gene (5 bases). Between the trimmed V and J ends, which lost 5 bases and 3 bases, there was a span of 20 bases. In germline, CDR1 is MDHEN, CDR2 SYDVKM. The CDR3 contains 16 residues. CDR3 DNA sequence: TGTGCCAGCAGTGGCTCTACTCCGGGATTTCACTACGAGCAGTACTTC. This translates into CASSGSTPGFHYEQYF. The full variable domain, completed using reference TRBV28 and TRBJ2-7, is DVKVTQSSRYLVKRTGEKVFLECVQDMDHENMFWYRQDPGLGLRLIYFSYDVKMKEKGDIPEGYSVSREKKERFSLILESASTNQTSMYLCASSGSTPGFHYEQYFGPGTRLTVT.

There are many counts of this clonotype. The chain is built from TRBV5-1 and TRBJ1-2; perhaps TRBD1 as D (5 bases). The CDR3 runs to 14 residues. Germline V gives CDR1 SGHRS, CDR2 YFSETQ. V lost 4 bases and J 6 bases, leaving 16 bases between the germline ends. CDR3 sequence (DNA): TGCGCCAGCAGCCCAATCAGGGCACTAGATGGCTACACCTTC. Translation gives CASSPIRALDGYTF. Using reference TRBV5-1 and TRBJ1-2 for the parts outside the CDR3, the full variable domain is KAGVTQTPRYLIKTRGQQVTLSCSPISGHRSVSWYQQTPGQGLQFLFEYFSETQRNKGNFPGRFSGRQFSNSRSEMNVSTLELGDSALYLCASSPIRALDGYTFGSGTRLTVV.

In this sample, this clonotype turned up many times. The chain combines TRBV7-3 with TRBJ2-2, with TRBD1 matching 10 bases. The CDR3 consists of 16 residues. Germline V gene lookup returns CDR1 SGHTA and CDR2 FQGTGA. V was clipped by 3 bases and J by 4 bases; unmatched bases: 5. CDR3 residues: CASSFGGQGGTGELFF. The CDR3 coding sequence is TGTGCCAGCAGCTTTGGTGGACAGGGGGGCACCGGGGAGCTGTTTTTT.

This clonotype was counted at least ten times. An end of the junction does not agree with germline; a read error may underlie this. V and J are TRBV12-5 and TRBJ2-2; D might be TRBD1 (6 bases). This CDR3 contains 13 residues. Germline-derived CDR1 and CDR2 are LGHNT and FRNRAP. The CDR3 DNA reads TGTGCTAGCGGTTTAGGGGGCACCGGGGAGCTGTTTTTT. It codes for CASGLGGTGELFF.

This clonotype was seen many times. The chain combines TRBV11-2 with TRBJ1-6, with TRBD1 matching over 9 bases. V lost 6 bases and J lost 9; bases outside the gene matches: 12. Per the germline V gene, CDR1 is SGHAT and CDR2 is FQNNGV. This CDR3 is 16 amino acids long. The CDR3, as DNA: TGTGCCAGCAGGCGAGGGACAGGGCGATTGAGTTCACCCCTCCACTTT. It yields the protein CASRRGTGRLSSPLHF.

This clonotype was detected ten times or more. CDR3 sequence reads: CSPLSGMAKNIQYF. The CDR3 coding sequence is TGCAGCCCCCTCAGCGGGATGGCCAAAAACATTCAGTACTTC. The chain couples TRBV20-1 to TRBJ2-4, with TRBD2 matching 7 bases. Germline V gene data show CDR1 as DFQATT and CDR2 as SNEGSKA (reference sequence). The CDR3 runs 14 residues.